This TCR beta chain was identified during a study of blood T cell repertoires in COVID-19. Study in general: Sites across the United States, Italy and Spain contributed samples from acute and convalescent COVID-19. In each case, the material was cDNA or gDNA derived from T cells, B-cell-depleted T cells, or PBMCs.

This clone was found once. The CDR3 spans 13 residues. Trimming took 9 bases from V and 3 from J, leaving 14 bases between them. The V gene's germline CDR1 is MDHEN and CDR2 SYDVKM. Per the study methods: Reference gene primers were amplified, and this amplification served to estimate nucleated cell counts. Repertoires were generated with immunoSEQ multiplex PCR, while TCRdb's copy carries only in-frame clones and drops some. V and J calls and clone size follow that table, whereas D and trimming were derived from the DNA. The sample gives around 50,000 clones, roughly four fifths of which show up once; more than 7.5% is in the top ten.

V gene TRBV28 combines with J gene TRBJ2-5, with D perhaps TRBD1 (6 bases). This clonotype was sampled from an elderly woman with acute or convalescent COVID-19. What was sequenced was peripheral blood. CDR3 nucleotide sequence: TGTGCCAGTTTAAGAAGGACAGAAGAGACCCAGTACTTC. Translation: CASLRRTEETQYF.